Included here is one T cell receptor beta chain sequence, with context. Its antigen remains unidentified. Naive-designated CD8 cells lacked CD45RO, were positively enriched for CCR7, and omitted terminally differentiated effector memory CD45RA+ cells. Replicate PCRs from sorted subsets contained approximately 200 ng DNA, which is tens of thousands of T cell genomes. Original methodology: Junction-only sequences without quality scores were provided by ImmunoSEQ, so filtering was different. Sequencing used immunoSEQ multiplex PCR; TCRdb keeps in-frame clones, though not all of them. V, J and clone size derive from that table, while D and trimming were established from the DNA sequence. The sample has roughly 890,000 clones; 80% to 95% are singletons. The data belong to a study of shared clonotypes between healthy human individuals. Background on the study: Donors had three CD4 naive, three CD4 memory, two CD8 naive and one CD8 memory plate apiece.

V was pared by 0 bases and J by 3 bases, with 10 bases between. Per germline, CDR1 SGHRS and CDR2 YFSETQ. CDR3 size: 15 residues. Study-level findings and limits: Genetic and exposure-history diversity was limited by the small donor number.

The TCR was taken from a man aged 30 to 39 in good health. The sample comprised naive CD8+ T cells sorted from blood. This chain connects TRBV5-1 to TRBJ2-1; perhaps TRBD2 as D (5 bases). The CDR3 loop is CASSLASRDYNEQFF. The CDR3 DNA sequence: TGCGCCAGCAGCTTGGCTAGCCGGGACTACAATGAGCAGTTCTTC.